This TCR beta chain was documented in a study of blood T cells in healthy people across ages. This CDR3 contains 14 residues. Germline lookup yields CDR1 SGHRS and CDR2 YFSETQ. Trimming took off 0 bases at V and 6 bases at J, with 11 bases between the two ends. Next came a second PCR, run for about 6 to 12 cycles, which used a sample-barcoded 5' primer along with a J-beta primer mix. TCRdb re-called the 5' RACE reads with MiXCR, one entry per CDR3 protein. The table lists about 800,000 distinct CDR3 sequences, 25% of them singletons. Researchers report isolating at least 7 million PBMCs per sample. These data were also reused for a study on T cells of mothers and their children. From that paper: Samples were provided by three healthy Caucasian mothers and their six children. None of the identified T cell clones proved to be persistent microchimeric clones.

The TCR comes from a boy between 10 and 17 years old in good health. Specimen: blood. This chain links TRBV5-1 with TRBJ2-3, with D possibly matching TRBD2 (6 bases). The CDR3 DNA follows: TGCGCCAGCAGCTTGGGCGGGAACGAGGATACGCAGTATTTT. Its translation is CASSLGGNEDTQYF.